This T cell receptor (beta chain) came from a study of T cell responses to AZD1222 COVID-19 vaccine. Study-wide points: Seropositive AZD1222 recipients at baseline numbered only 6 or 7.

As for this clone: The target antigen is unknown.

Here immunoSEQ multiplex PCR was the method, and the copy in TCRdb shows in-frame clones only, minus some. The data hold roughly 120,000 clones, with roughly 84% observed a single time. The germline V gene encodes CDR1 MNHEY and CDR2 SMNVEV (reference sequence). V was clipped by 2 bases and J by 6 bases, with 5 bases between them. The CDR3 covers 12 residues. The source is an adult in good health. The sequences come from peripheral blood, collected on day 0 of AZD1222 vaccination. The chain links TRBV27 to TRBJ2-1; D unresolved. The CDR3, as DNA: TGTGCCAGCAGTTTAATAGGCAATGAGCAGTTCTTC. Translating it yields CASSLIGNEQFF.